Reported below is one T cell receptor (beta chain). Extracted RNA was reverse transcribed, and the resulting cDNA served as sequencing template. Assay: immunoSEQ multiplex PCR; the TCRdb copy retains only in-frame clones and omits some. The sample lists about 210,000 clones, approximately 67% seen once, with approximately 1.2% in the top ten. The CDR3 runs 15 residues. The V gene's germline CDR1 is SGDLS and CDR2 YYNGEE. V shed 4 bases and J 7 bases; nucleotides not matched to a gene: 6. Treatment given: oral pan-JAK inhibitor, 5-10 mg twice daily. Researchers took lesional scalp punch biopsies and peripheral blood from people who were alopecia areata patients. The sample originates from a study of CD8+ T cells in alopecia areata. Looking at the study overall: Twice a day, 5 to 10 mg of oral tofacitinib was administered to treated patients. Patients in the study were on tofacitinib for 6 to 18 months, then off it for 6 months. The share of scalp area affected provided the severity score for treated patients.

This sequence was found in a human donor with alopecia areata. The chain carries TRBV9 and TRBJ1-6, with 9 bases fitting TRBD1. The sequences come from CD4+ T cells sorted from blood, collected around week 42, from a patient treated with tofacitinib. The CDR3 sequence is CASSPGQGMNSPLHF. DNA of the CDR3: TGTGCCAGCAGCCCCGGACAGGGGATGAATTCACCCCTCCACTTT.